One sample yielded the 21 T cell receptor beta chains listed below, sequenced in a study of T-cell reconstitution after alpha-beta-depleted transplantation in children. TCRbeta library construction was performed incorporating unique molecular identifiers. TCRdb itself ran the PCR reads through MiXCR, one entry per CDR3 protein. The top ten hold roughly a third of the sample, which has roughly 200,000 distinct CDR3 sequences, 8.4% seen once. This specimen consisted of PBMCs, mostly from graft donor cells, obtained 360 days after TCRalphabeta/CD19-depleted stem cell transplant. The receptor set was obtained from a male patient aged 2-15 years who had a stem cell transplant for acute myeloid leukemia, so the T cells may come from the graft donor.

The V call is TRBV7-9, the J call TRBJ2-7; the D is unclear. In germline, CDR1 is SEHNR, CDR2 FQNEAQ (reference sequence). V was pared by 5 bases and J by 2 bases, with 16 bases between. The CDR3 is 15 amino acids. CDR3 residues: CASSHSRVITYEQYF. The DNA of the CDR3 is TGTGCCAGCAGCCATAGTAGGGTCATCACCTACGAGCAGTACTTC.

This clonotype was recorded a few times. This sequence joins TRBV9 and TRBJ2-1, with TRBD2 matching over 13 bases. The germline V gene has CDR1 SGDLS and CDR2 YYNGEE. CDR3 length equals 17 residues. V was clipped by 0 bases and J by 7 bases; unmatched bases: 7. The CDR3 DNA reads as TGTGCCAGCAGCGTAGGGGAGGGACTAGCGGGAACAAATGAGCAGTTCTTC. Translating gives CASSVGEGLAGTNEQFF.

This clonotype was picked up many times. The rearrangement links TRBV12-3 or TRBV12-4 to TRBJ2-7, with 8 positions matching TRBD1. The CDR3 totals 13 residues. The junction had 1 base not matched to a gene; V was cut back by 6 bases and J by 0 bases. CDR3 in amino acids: CASRGQVSYEQYF. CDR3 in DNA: TGTGCCAGCAGGGGACAGGTCTCCTACGAGCAGTACTTC.

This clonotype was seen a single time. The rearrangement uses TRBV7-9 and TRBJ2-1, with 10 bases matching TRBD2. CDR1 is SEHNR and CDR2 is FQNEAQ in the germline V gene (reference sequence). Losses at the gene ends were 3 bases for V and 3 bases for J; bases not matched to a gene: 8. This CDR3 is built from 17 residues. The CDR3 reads CASSFLAGAPYYNEQFF. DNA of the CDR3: TGTGCCAGCAGCTTCCTAGCGGGAGCCCCCTACTACAATGAGCAGTTCTTC.

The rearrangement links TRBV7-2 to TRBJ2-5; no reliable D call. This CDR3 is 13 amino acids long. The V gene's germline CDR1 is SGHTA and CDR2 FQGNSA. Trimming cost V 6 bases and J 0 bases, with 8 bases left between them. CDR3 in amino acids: CASRLGNQETQYF. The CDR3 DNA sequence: TGTGCCAGCAGGTTGGGCAACCAAGAGACCCAGTACTTC.

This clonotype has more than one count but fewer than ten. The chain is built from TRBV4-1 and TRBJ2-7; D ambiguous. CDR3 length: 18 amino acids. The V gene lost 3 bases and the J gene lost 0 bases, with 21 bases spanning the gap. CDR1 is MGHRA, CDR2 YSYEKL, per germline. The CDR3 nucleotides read TGCGCCAGCAGCCAGGACGTGAAGGGCGGCGGTTTCTCCTACGAGCAGTACTTC. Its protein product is CASSQDVKGGGFSYEQYF.

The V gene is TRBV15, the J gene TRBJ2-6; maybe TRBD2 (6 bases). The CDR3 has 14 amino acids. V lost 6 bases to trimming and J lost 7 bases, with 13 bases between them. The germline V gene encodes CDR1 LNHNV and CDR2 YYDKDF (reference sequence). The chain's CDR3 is CATSGTLGANVLTF. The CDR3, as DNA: TGTGCCACCAGTGGGACTTTGGGAGCCAACGTCCTGACTTTC.

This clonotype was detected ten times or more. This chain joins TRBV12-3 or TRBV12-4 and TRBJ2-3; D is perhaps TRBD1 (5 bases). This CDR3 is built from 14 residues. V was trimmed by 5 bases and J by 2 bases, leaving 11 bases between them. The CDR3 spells CASSLQVATDTQYF. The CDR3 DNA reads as TGTGCCAGCAGTCTACAGGTTGCCACAGATACGCAGTATTTT.

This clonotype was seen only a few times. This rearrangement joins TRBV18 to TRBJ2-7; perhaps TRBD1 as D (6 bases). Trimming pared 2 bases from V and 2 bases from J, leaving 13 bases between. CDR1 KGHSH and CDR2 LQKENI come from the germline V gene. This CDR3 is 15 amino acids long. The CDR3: CASSPTGMLAYEQYV. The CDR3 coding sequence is TGTGCCAGCTCACCAACAGGGATGCTAGCCTACGAGCAGTACGTC.

This CDR3 reads CASSVDKNTEAFF. CDR3 coding DNA: TGTGCCAGCAGCGTGGACAAGAACACTGAAGCTTTCTTT. The gene calls are TRBV7-8 and TRBJ1-1, with D possibly being TRBD1 (5 bases). There are 13 residues in the CDR3. The V gene's germline CDR1 is SGHVS and CDR2 FQNEAQ. Trimming removed 5 bases from V and 1 base from J, with 8 bases in between.

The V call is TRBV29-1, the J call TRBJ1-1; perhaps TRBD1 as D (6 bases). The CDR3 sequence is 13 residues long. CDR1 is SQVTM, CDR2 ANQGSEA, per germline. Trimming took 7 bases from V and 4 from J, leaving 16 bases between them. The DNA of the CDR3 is TGCAGCGGGCAACAGGGCGGGGGCACTGAAGCTTTCTTT. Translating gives CSGQQGGGTEAFF.

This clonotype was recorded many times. The CDR3 sequence is CASGLVLRADEQFF. The CDR3 DNA reads as TGTGCTAGTGGTTTGGTACTCAGGGCCGATGAGCAGTTCTTC. This rearrangement joins TRBV12-5 to TRBJ2-1, with D maybe TRBD1 (5 bases). Trimming took 0 bases from V and 8 from J, leaving 11 bases between them. Per germline, CDR1 LGHNT and CDR2 FRNRAP. This CDR3 has 14 amino acids.

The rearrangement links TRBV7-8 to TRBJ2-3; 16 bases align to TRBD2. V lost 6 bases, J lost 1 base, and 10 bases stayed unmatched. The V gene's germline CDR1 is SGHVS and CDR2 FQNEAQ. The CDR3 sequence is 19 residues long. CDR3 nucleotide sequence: TGTGCCAGCAGGGAGGTGGGGACTAGCGGGAGGGCGCGCACAGATACGCAGTATTTT. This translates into CASREVGTSGRARTDTQYF.

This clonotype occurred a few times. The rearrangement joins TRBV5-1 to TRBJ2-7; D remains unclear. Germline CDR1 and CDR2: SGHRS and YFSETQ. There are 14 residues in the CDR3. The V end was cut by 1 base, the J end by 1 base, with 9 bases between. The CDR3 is CASSLRDFSYEQYF. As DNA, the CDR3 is TGCGCCAGCAGCTTGAGGGATTTTTCCTACGAGCAGTACTTC.

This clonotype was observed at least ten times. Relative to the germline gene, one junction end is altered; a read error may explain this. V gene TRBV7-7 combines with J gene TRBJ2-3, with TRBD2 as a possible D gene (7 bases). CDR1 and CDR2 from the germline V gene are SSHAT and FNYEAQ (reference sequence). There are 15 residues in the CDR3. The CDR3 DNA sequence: TGTGCTAGCAGCTTAGTGGCGGGGGCCACAGATACGCAGTATTTT. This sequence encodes CASSLVAGATDTQYF.

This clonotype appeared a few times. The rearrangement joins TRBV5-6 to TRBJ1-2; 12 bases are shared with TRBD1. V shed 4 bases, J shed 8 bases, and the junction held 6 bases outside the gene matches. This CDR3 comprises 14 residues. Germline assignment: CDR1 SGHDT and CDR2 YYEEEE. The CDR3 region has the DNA TGTGCCAGCAGCCGGGACAGGGGGCTTTTCGGCTACACCTTC. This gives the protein CASSRDRGLFGYTF.

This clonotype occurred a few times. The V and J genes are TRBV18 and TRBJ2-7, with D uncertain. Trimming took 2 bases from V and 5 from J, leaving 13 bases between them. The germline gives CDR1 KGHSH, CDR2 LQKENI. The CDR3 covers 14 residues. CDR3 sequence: CASSPGPLRNEQYV. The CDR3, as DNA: TGTGCCAGCTCACCAGGGCCCTTAAGAAACGAGCAGTACGTC.

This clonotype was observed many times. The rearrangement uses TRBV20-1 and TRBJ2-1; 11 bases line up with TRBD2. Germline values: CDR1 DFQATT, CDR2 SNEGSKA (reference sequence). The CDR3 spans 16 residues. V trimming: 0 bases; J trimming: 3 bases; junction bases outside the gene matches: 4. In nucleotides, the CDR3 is TGCAGTGCTAGAGAACCTAGCGGGGGGATCTACAATGAGCAGTTCTTC. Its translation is CSAREPSGGIYNEQFF.

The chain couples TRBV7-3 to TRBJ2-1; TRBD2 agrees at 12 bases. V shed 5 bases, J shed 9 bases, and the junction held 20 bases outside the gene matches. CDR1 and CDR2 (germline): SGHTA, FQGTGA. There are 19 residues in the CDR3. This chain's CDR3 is CASSTSPPTSGRLGTEQFF. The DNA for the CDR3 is TGTGCCAGCAGCACGTCCCCCCCGACTAGCGGGAGATTGGGCACTGAGCAGTTCTTC. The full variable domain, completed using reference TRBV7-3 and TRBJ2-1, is GAGVSQTPSNKVTEKGKYVELRCDPISGHTALYWYRQSLGQGPEFLIYFQGTGAADDSGLPNDRFFAVRPEGSVSTLKIQRTERGDSAVYLCASSTSPPTSGRLGTEQFFGPGTRLTVL.

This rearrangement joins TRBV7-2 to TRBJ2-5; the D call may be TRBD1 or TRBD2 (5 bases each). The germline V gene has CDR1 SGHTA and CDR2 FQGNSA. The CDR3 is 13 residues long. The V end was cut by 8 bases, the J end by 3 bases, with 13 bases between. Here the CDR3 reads CASRTMGEETQYF. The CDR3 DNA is TGTGCCAGCCGGACCATGGGGGAAGAGACCCAGTACTTC.

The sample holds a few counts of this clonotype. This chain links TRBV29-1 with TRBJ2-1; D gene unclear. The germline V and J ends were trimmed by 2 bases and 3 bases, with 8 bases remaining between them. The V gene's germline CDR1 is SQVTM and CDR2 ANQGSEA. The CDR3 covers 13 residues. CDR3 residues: CSVERRFYNEQFF. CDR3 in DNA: TGCAGCGTTGAACGCAGGTTCTACAATGAGCAGTTCTTC.